Listed below are T cell receptor beta chains from one sample, sequenced in a study of blood T cell repertoires in COVID-19. Assay used: immunoSEQ multiplex PCR; TCRdb lists only in-frame clones, some missing. The profile shows a few hundred thousand clones, 87% of them singletons. The sequenced sample consisted of PBMCs or T cells enriched from blood (not recorded which). The receptors derive from a woman in her 30s who had recovered from COVID-19. Each CDR3 is given with its conserved first and last residue. The D gene is left open where the match is weak. Rows give clone size only sometimes, using once, few, many, or a class for an expanded clone.

j_call v_call d_call clone_size cdr3_nt cdr3_aa
TRBJ1-2 TRBV6-5 - - TGTGCCAGCACCACTCAGAGGTATGGCTACACCTTC CASTTQRYGYTF
TRBJ2-1 TRBV7-6 - once TGTGCCAGCAGCCTGGCGGACGGAGGGGGGGATGAGCAGTTCTTC CASSLADGGGDEQFF
TRBJ1-6 TRBV30 - - TGTGCCTGGAGTGTGTCGGGGATGAATTCACCCCTCCACTTT CAWSVSGMNSPLHF
TRBJ1-2 TRBV18 TRBD1 - TGTGCCAGCTCACCAACCGGACAGGGTAATGGCTACACCTTC CASSPTGQGNGYTF
TRBJ1-1 TRBV6-6 - once TGTGCCAGCAGTTACGCCGGGGACTCCGGGACTGAAGCTTTCTTT CASSYAGDSGTEAFF
TRBJ2-7 TRBV6-5 - - TGTGCCAGCAGTCCAGTCGCAGGGGCCTACGAGCAGTACTTC CASSPVAGAYEQYF
TRBJ1-2 TRBV25-1 - - TGTGCCAGCAGGGGGCCGCCGGGCTACACCTTC CASRGPPGYTF
TRBJ2-2 TRBV3-1/TRBV3-2 - - TGTGCCAGCAGCCCCGCGGGGGCCGACACCGGGGAGCTGTTTTTT CASSPAGADTGELFF
TRBJ2-5 TRBV6-1 - - TGTGCCAGCAGTGAAGGGGCACAAGAGACCCAGTACTTC CASSEGAQETQYF
TRBJ1-1 TRBV2 - - TGTGCCAGCAGTCCCAGCGGCATGAACACTGAAGCTTTCTTT CASSPSGMNTEAFF
TRBJ2-2 TRBV11-2 TRBD2 - TGTGCCAGCAGCTTAGTAGCGGGGAGCGGGGAGCTGTTTTTT CASSLVAGSGELFF
TRBJ1-1 TRBV6-1 - - TGTGCCAGCAGTGAAGCTGGGAGAACTGAAGCTTTCTTT CASSEAGRTEAFF
TRBJ2-2 TRBV5-1 TRBD1 - TGCGCCAGCAGCTGGGGGACAGGGGGTTTTTTCACCGGGGAGCTGTTTTTT CASSWGTGGFFTGELFF
TRBJ2-7 TRBV6-5 TRBD2 - TGTGCCAGCAGCCCCACTGGCGGGGGGGCCCACGAGCAGTACTTC CASSPTGGGAHEQYF
TRBJ2-1 TRBV7-8 TRBD2 - TGTGCCAGCAGCTTAGTCGGTAGCGGGGGGTCAAACTGGTTCTTC CASSLVGSGGSNWFF
TRBJ2-7 TRBV11-3 TRBD1 - TGTGCCAGCAGCTTAGGCCGGGACAGAGAGCAGTACTTC CASSLGRDREQYF
TRBJ1-1 TRBV2 - once TGTGCCAGCACTTTAGGGGGAGCTTTCTTT CASTLGGAFF
TRBJ2-7 TRBV7-9 TRBD1 - TGTGCCAGCAGCCCTTGGGTGACAGGGACCACCTACGAGCAGTACTTC CASSPWVTGTTYEQYF
TRBJ2-7 TRBV27 TRBD2 - TGTGCCAGCAGTTTTAGAGCGGGGGGATACGAGCAGTACTTC CASSFRAGGYEQYF
TRBJ1-5 TRBV15 - - TGTGCCACCAGCAGAGATCGGGGGAGTAATCAGCCCCAGCATTTT CATSRDRGSNQPQHF
TRBJ2-7 TRBV5-1 - - TGCGCCAGCAGCTTGGGGACTTCCATCTACGAGCAGTACTTC CASSLGTSIYEQYF
TRBJ1-3 TRBV5-1 TRBD1 - TGCGCCAGCAGCCCGGGACAGGGTGAAAACACCATATATTTT CASSPGQGENTIYF
TRBJ1-5 TRBV27 - - TGTGCCAGCAGTACGTGGACATCTGAGCCCCAGCATTTT CASSTWTSEPQHF
TRBJ1-1 TRBV21-1 - - TGTGCCAGCAGCAAAGTTCCCTTAACAGGATCGAACACTGAAGCTTTCTTT CASSKVPLTGSNTEAFF
TRBJ1-2 TRBV13 TRBD1 - TGTGCCAGCAGCTTAGGGACAGGGGAAGCTAACTATGGCTACACCTTC CASSLGTGEANYGYTF
TRBJ2-7 TRBV9 - - TGTGCCAGCAGCGTAGGTTACAGGGAGGGTCTCTACGAGCAGTACTTC CASSVGYREGLYEQYF
TRBJ2-3 TRBV5-6 TRBD1 - TGTGCCAGCAGCCAGACAGGGGCCACAGATACGCAGTATTTT CASSQTGATDTQYF
TRBJ2-1 TRBV3-1/TRBV3-2 TRBD2 - TGTGCCAGCAGTCCCGGGACTAGCGGGGGGCGGCAGTTCTTC CASSPGTSGGRQFF
TRBJ2-5 TRBV3-1/TRBV3-2 - - TGTGCCAGCAGCCTCTTTGGTGGCGGGGGCTCCCAAGAGACCCAGTACTTC CASSLFGGGGSQETQYF
TRBJ1-2 TRBV19 - few TGTGCCAGTAGTATTGCGGGGCACTATGGCTACACCTTC CASSIAGHYGYTF
TRBJ2-7 TRBV9 TRBD1 - TGTGCCAGCAGCGGGGACAGGTCGGCCTCCTACGAGCAGTACTTC CASSGDRSASYEQYF